Each of the 28 T cell receptor beta chains below was sequenced from the same sample in a study of blood T cell repertoires in COVID-19. Profiling relied on immunoSEQ multiplex PCR, and the TCRdb table lists in-frame clones only, not all of them. The sample includes approximately 380,000 clones, approximately 90% of them seen just once. The sequenced sample was PBMCs or T cells enriched from blood (not recorded which). The receptors here all came from a woman aged 18-29 years who had recovered from COVID-19.

The V and J genes are TRBV11-3 and TRBJ2-3; 13 nucleotides line up with TRBD2. The CDR3 is 16 amino acids. V dropped 5 bases and J dropped 2; count of bases not matched to a gene: 4. From germline, CDR1 is SGHNT and CDR2 YENEEA. The CDR3 region has the DNA TGTGCCAGCAGCCGAGGACTAGCGGGGGCCACAGATACGCAGTATTTT. Amino acid sequence: CASSRGLAGATDTQYF.

The chain employs TRBV4-3 and TRBJ2-5; the D gene is possibly TRBD1 (7 bases). The CDR3 has 16 residues. Germline V gene lookup returns CDR1 LGHNA and CDR2 YSLEER. The V end was cut by 0 bases, the J end by 5 bases, with 16 bases between. CDR3 sequence: CASSQDYGGGSETQYF. The CDR3 nucleotides are TGCGCCAGCAGCCAAGATTACGGAGGGGGCAGCGAGACCCAGTACTTC.

The chain couples TRBV7-2 to TRBJ1-4; 7 bases line up with TRBD1. In germline, CDR1 is SGHTA, CDR2 FQGNSA. CDR3 length equals 14 residues. Germline trimming cut 5 bases from V and 7 bases from J; bases unmatched to any gene: 7. CDR3 sequence reads: CASSPQTGSEKLFF. The CDR3 DNA reads as TGTGCCAGCAGCCCTCAGACAGGGAGTGAAAAACTGTTTTTT.

This clone was found a few times. This sequence joins TRBV19 and TRBJ1-6; the D is unclear. Between the trimmed V and J ends, which lost 5 bases and 0 bases, there was a span of 11 bases. Germline-derived CDR1 and CDR2 are LNHDA and SQIVND (reference sequence). The CDR3 sequence is 16 residues long. For the CDR3, the DNA is TGTGCCAGTAGTCTGGCGGCATTCTCCTATAATTCACCCCTCCACTTT. This gives the protein CASSLAAFSYNSPLHF.

V and J are TRBV11-2 and TRBJ1-4; D unresolved. Trimming removed 4 bases from V and 0 bases from J, with 6 bases in between. The CDR3 contains 14 residues. Germline loops: CDR1 SGHAT, CDR2 FQNNGV. The CDR3 DNA reads TGTGCCAGCAGCTCACAAGCAACTAATGAAAAACTGTTTTTT. Translating it yields CASSSQATNEKLFF.

This chain connects TRBV7-8 to TRBJ1-4; no definite D call. The CDR3 contains 15 residues. CDR1 SGHVS and CDR2 FQNEAQ come from the germline V gene. The V and J ends lost 4 bases and 1 base respectively, with 10 bases between them. In nucleotides, the CDR3 is TGTGCCAGCAGCTCCCTAGTGGGAACTAATGAAAAACTGTTTTTT. Translating gives CASSSLVGTNEKLFF.

The genes are TRBV24-1 and TRBJ2-2; 10 positions agree with TRBD1. With 0 bases clipped from V and 5 bases from J, the junction kept 2 bases outside the gene matches. The CDR3 sequence is 16 residues long. CDR1 and CDR2 from the germline V gene are KGHDR and SFDVKD. DNA for the CDR3: TGTGCCACCAGTGATTTGGGGACAGGGGTGACCGGGGAGCTGTTTTTT. This encodes CATSDLGTGVTGELFF.

This CDR3 is CASSMRAPSEAFF. The CDR3 DNA reads TGTGCCAGTAGTATGAGGGCGCCTTCTGAAGCTTTCTTT. The rearrangement uses TRBV19 and TRBJ1-1, with unresolved D. The V end lost 3 bases, the J end lost 6 bases, and 11 bases lay between the germline ends. The CDR3 runs to 13 residues. Germline assignment: CDR1 LNHDA and CDR2 SQIVND (reference sequence).

This clone was found a few times. The chain combines TRBV7-9 with TRBJ2-7; 7 bases agree with TRBD1. Germline V CDR1 and CDR2: SEHNR, FQNEAQ (reference sequence). The CDR3 has 17 residues. The junction had 19 bases not matched to a gene; V was cut back by 5 bases and J by 6 bases. The DNA of the CDR3 is TGTGCCAGCAGCCCGAAATTTGCGACAGGGCTAAACTCCGAGCAGTACTTC. Translating gives CASSPKFATGLNSEQYF.

Only one count was recorded for this clone. The chain employs TRBV19 and TRBJ1-2, with TRBD1 matching over 7 bases. The length of the CDR3 is 14 residues. J gave up 2 bases and V 3 bases, and 3 bases lay outside the gene matches. The germline CDR1 and CDR2 sequences are LNHDA and SQIVND (reference sequence). CDR3 loop: CASSITGVNYGYTF. The CDR3 nucleotides read TGTGCCAGTAGTATTACAGGGGTGAACTATGGCTACACCTTC.

This chain joins TRBV9 and TRBJ2-2; the D gene is possibly TRBD1 (5 bases). Germline V CDR1 and CDR2: SGDLS, YYNGEE. The CDR3 consists of 15 residues. Trimming removed 0 bases at V and 2 bases at J, with 8 bases between. In nucleotides, the CDR3 is TGTGCCAGCAGCGTAGCCAGGGTAAACACCGGGGAGCTGTTTTTT. Its protein product is CASSVARVNTGELFF.

The rearrangement joins TRBV11-2 to TRBJ2-5; 9 nucleotides match TRBD2. Germline CDR1 SGHAT, CDR2 FQNNGV. This CDR3 region has 15 residues. Trimming cost V 3 bases and J 2 bases; bases outside gene matches: 4. CDR3: CASSFSGGPQETQYF. In DNA, the CDR3 is TGTGCCAGCAGCTTTAGCGGGGGACCACAAGAGACCCAGTACTTC.

This chain links TRBV27 with TRBJ1-1; D ambiguous. This CDR3 is 13 amino acids long. V lost 4 bases and J lost 2, with 8 bases in between. Germline V gives CDR1 MNHEY, CDR2 SMNVEV (reference sequence). The CDR3 DNA sequence: TGTGCCAGCAGTTCCGCGGGCAACACTGAAGCTTTCTTT. It encodes CASSSAGNTEAFF.

The chain combines TRBV11-1 with TRBJ2-7; TRBD2 matches 8 bases. Germline-derived CDR1 and CDR2 are SGHAT and FQDESV (reference sequence). The V and J ends lost 5 bases and 3 bases, in that order; junction bases with no gene match: 9. CDR3 length: 15 residues. The CDR3 DNA is TGTGCCAGCAGCCCCGTAGCGGGGTCAGGCTACGAGCAGTACTTC. It codes for CASSPVAGSGYEQYF.

The CDR3 coding sequence is TGTGCCAGCTGCCGCGGGGACTCTGGAAACACCATATATTTT. Its translation: CASCRGDSGNTIYF. The V gene is TRBV6-2 or TRBV6-3, the J gene TRBJ1-3, with D hard to call. CDR1 and CDR2 (germline): MNHEY, SVGEGT. The CDR3 runs to 14 residues. The V and J ends lost 8 bases and 0 bases respectively, with 11 bases between them.

This clone appeared a few times. The V call is TRBV5-5, the J call TRBJ2-1, with D possibly TRBD1 on 6 matching bases. This CDR3 has 16 residues. V lost 2 bases to trimming and J lost 9 bases, with 21 bases between them. CDR1 is SGHKS and CDR2 is YYEKEE in the germline V gene (reference sequence). The CDR3 DNA reads TGTGCCAGCAGCTTAGATGGAACCCTAAGGGGGATTGAGCAGTTCTTC. Its protein product is CASSLDGTLRGIEQFF. Filled out from reference TRBV5-5 and TRBJ2-1, the complete variable domain reads DAGVTQSPTHLIKTRGQQVTLRCSPISGHKSVSWYQQVLGQGPQFIFQYYEKEERGRGNFPDRFSARQFPNYSSELNVNALLLGDSALYLCASSLDGTLRGIEQFFGPGTRLTVL.

This rearrangement joins TRBV7-2 to TRBJ1-3; 10 nucleotides match TRBD1. CDR3 size: 15 residues. The V and J ends lost 5 bases and 4 bases, in that order; junction bases with no gene match: 5. Germline lookup yields CDR1 SGHTA and CDR2 FQGNSA. The CDR3: CASSMRDRGGNTIYF. The CDR3 region has the DNA TGTGCCAGCAGCATGCGGGACAGGGGCGGAAACACCATATATTTT.

The rearrangement uses TRBV7-8 and TRBJ1-2; possibly TRBD1 for D (5 bases). CDR3 length equals 16 residues. V lost 2 bases and J 8 bases, leaving 21 bases between the germline ends. From germline, CDR1 is SGHVS and CDR2 FQNEAQ. The CDR3 DNA sequence: TGTGCCAGCAGCTTAACAGGAAAACAGGAGGGACGAGGCTACACCTTC. Protein sequence: CASSLTGKQEGRGYTF.

V usage is TRBV5-6 and J usage is TRBJ2-7; D might be TRBD2 (5 bases). V lost 0 bases and J 7 bases, leaving 8 bases between the germline ends. Germline lookup yields CDR1 SGHDT and CDR2 YYEEEE. This CDR3 is 12 amino acids long. CDR3: CASSLEGGEQYF. The DNA for the CDR3 is TGTGCCAGCAGCTTGGAAGGAGGAGAGCAGTACTTC. Based on the CDR3 plus reference TRBV5-6 and TRBJ2-7, the full variable domain is DAGVTQSPTHLIKTRGQQVTLRCSPKSGHDTVSWYQQALGQGPQFIFQYYEEEERQRGNFPDRFSGHQFPNYSSELNVNALLLGDSALYLCASSLEGGEQYFGPGTRLTVT.

This clone was observed a few times. Other DNA sequences in this specimen translate into the identical CDR3. The J gene is TRBJ1-2, the V gene TRBV4-1; TRBD1 matches at 7 bases. V lost 4 bases and J lost 5; bases outside the gene matches: 4. The CDR3 covers 13 residues. Germline CDR1 and CDR2: MGHRA and YSYEKL. CDR3 sequence reads: CASSRGQPYGYTF. The CDR3 DNA follows: TGCGCCAGCAGCCGGGGACAGCCGTATGGCTACACCTTC.

The rearrangement links TRBV5-4 to TRBJ1-2, with unresolved D. Germline CDR1 reads SGHNT; CDR2 reads YYREEE (reference sequence). CDR3 length equals 13 residues. Trimming shortened V by 4 bases and J by 4 bases, and 11 bases separated the two germline ends. CDR3: CASSPTRSYGYTF. The DNA for the CDR3 is TGTGCCAGCAGCCCGACACGGTCCTATGGCTACACCTTC.

The V and J genes are TRBV4-3 and TRBJ1-3, with D tentatively TRBD1 (5 bases). The CDR3 is 17 amino acids. Germline assignment: CDR1 LGHNA and CDR2 YSLEER. V lost 1 base, J lost 0 bases, and 13 bases lay in between. Here the CDR3 reads CASSQGFQGNSGNTIYF. The CDR3 DNA sequence: TGCGCCAGCAGCCAAGGTTTCCAGGGAAACTCTGGAAACACCATATATTTT.

The gene calls are TRBV27 and TRBJ2-7, with 10 nucleotides matching TRBD1. V trimming: 10 bases; J trimming: 0 bases; junction bases outside the gene matches: 9. Germline V gene lookup returns CDR1 MNHEY and CDR2 SMNVEV (reference sequence). This CDR3 region has 15 residues. The CDR3 nucleotides read TGTGCCACCTCCTTGGGACAGGGGTTCTCCTACGAGCAGTACTTC. This translates into CATSLGQGFSYEQYF.

This clone was counted once. The chain carries TRBV4-3 and TRBJ1-3, with D tentatively TRBD1 (5 bases). This CDR3 has 15 amino acids. CDR1 and CDR2 (germline): LGHNA, YSLEER. Trimming removed 0 bases at V and 4 bases at J, with 10 bases between. CDR3 in DNA: TGCGCCAGCAGCCAAGATGGGGCGCCCGGAAACACCATATATTTT. It specifies CASSQDGAPGNTIYF.

V gene TRBV28 combines with J gene TRBJ2-7, with TRBD1 matching over 7 bases. CDR3 length: 15 residues. V was clipped by 6 bases and J by 0 bases; unmatched bases: 8. Germline CDR1 MDHEN, CDR2 SYDVKM. In DNA form, the CDR3 reads TGTGCCAGCAGATTCCGACAGGGCCACTCCTACGAGCAGTACTTC. Its translation: CASRFRQGHSYEQYF.

V gene TRBV14 combines with J gene TRBJ2-7; D is perhaps TRBD1 (6 bases). Germline values: CDR1 SGHDN, CDR2 FVKESK. V lost 4 bases to trimming and J lost 7 bases, with 14 bases between them. CDR3 length: 13 amino acids. The CDR3 nucleotides are TGTGCCAGCAGCCCCCGAACCCAGGGGGAGCAGTACTTC. Translation gives CASSPRTQGEQYF.

CDR3 nucleotide sequence: TGCGCCAGCAGTGACGGGGGGCGCGACTACAATGAGCAGTTCTTC. It encodes CASSDGGRDYNEQFF. The gene calls are TRBV10-1 and TRBJ2-1; a weak D match, TRBD2 (7 bases). The CDR3 contains 15 residues. Germline V gene sequence: CDR1 WNHNN, CDR2 SYGVQD (reference sequence). V dropped 3 bases and J dropped 3 bases, with 12 bases sitting between them.

The CDR3 sequence: CASSLDPGGTEAFF. DNA of the CDR3: TGTGCCAGCAGCTTAGATCCGGGGGGGACTGAAGCTTTCTTT. The rearrangement links TRBV11-1 to TRBJ1-1; possible D gene TRBD1, 5 bases. V was cut by 1 base and J by 5 bases, with 11 bases left in between. This CDR3 comprises 14 residues. Germline V lookup: CDR1 SGHAT, CDR2 FQDESV (reference sequence).